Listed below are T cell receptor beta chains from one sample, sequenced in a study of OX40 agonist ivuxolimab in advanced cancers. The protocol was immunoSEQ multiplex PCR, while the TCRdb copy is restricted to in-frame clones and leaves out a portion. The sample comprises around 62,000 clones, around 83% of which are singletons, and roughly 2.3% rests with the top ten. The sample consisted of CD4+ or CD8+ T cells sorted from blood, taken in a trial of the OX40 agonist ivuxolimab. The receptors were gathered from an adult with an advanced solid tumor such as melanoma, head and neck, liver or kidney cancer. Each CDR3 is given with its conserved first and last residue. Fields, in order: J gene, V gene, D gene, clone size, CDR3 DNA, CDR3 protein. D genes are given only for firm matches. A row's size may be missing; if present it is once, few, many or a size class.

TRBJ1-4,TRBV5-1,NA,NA,TGCGCCAGCAGCTTGTATCCCGACCAGGGCGAGCAGGAAAAACTGTTTTTT,CASSLYPDQGEQEKLFF
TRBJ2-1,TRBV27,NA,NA,TGTGCCAGCAGTTTAAGGATGGTAGGCAATGAGCAGTTCTTC,CASSLRMVGNEQFF
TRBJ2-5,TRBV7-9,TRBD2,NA,TGTGCCAGCAGCTTAGCGCCGGGGGGGCAAGAGACCCAGTACTTC,CASSLAPGGQETQYF
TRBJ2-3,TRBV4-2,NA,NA,TGTGCCAGCAGCCCGTTCTGGGGGGGGGCTGGGGATACGCAGTATTTT,CASSPFWGGAGDTQYF
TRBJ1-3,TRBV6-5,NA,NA,TGTGCCAGTCAACGGATGGTGACCGGAAACACCATATATTTT,CASQRMVTGNTIYF
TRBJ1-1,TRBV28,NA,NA,TGTGCCAGCAGTGTTAAACCGCCGAGGACTGAAGCTTTCTTT,CASSVKPPRTEAFF
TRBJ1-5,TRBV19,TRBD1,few,TGTGCCAGTAGTATAGATCTGGGACAGGTAATTAATCAGCCCCAGCATTTT,CASSIDLGQVINQPQHF
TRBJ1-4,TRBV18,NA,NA,TGTGCCAGCTCACCGGGACCTACCGATGAAAAACTGTTTTTT,CASSPGPTDEKLFF
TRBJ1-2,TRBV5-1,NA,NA,TGCGCCAGCAGCTTGGAGGGCCCAGCTAACTATGGCTACACCTTC,CASSLEGPANYGYTF
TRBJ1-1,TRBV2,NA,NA,TGTGCCAGCAAAACGACGACACGAAGTGAAGCTTTCTTT,CASKTTTRSEAFF
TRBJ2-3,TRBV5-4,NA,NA,TGTGCCAGCAGATTTAGCGGATCTTTCTCAGATACGCAGTATTTT,CASRFSGSFSDTQYF
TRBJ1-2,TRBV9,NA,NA,TGTGCCAGCAGCGTAGTTCTCCCAGGCTATGGCTACACCTTC,CASSVVLPGYGYTF
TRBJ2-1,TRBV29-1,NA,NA,TGCAGCGTTAGTCTGTCTTCCTATGAGCAGTTCTTC,CSVSLSSYEQFF
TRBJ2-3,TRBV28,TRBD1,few,TGTGCCAGCAACGACCCGGGACAGGGGTCTGGCACAGATACGCAGTATTTT,CASNDPGQGSGTDTQYF
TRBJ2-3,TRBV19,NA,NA,TGTGCCAGTAGTCTCAGTGGGAGCACAGATACGCAGTATTTT,CASSLSGSTDTQYF
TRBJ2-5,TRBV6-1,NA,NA,TGTGCCAGCAGTGAAGTGGGCAGTTTAAAGGAGACCCAGTACTTC,CASSEVGSLKETQYF
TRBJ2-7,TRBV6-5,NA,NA,TGTGCCAGCAGTTATTCGGTCAGCTCCTACGAGCAGTACTTC,CASSYSVSSYEQYF
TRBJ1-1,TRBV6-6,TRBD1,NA,TGTGCCAGCAGTCGGCCGGGACAGGGTAACACTGAAGCTTTCTTT,CASSRPGQGNTEAFF
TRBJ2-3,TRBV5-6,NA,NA,TGTGCCAGCAGCCGCACAGATACGCAGTATTTT,CASSRTDTQYF
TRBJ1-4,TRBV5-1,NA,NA,TGCGCCAGCAGCTTGGTGTCGGGGGCTGATGAAAAACTGTTTTTT,CASSLVSGADEKLFF
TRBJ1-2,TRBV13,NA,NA,TGTGCCAGCAGCTCAGGGACCCGCTGTGGCTACACCTTC,CASSSGTRCGYTF
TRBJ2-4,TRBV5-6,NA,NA,TGTGCCAGCAGCTTGGGGCCAGCTAGGGTGGTCCAGTACTTC,CASSLGPARVVQYF
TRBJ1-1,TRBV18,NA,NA,TGTGCCAGCTCACCCGGGAACACTGAAGCTTTCTTT,CASSPGNTEAFF
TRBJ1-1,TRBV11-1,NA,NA,TGTGCCAGCAGCCTGGACAGTGAAGCTTTCTTT,CASSLDSEAFF
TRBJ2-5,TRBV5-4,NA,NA,TGTGCCAGCAGCTTGGCGGCTAGTACGGAGACCCAGTACTTC,CASSLAASTETQYF
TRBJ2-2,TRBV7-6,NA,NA,TGTGCCAGCAGCTTAGGGGGCGGGGCGATTACCGGGGAGCTGTTTTTT,CASSLGGGAITGELFF
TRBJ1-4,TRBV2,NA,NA,TGTGCCAGCAGAGGGGATGGGGGGGTTAATGAAAAACTGTTTTTT,CASRGDGGVNEKLFF
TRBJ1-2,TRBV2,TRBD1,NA,TGTGCCAGCAATCCCCTCGAGGGACAGGAATATGGCTACACCTTC,CASNPLEGQEYGYTF
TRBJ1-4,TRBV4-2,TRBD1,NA,TGTGCCAGCAGCCAAGTCGCCGGGACAGGAGAGGAAAAACTGTTTTTT,CASSQVAGTGEEKLFF
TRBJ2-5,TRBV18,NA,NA,TGTGCCAGCTCTCGACAGGGAGGAGAGACCCAGTACTTC,CASSRQGGETQYF
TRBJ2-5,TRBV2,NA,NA,TGTGCCAGCAGGGGACCACAAGAGACCCAGTACTTC,CASRGPQETQYF
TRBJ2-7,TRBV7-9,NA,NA,TGTGCCAGCAGCTTAGTAGGGACTTCGTACGAGCAGTACTTC,CASSLVGTSYEQYF
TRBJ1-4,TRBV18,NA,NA,TGTGCCAGCTCTCCTTATCCCGCGGAAAAACTGTTTTTT,CASSPYPAEKLFF
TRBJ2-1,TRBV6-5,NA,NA,TGTGCCAGCAGGGTTTCCCGGGACAAAATTCATGAGCAGTTCTTC,CASRVSRDKIHEQFF
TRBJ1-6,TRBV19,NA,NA,TGTGCCAGCGCACAGCTATATAATTCACCCCTCCACTTT,CASAQLYNSPLHF
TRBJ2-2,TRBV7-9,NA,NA,TGTGCCAGCAGCTTACTTTCAGGGCCCCTCACCGGGGAGCTGTTTTTT,CASSLLSGPLTGELFF
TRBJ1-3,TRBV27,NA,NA,TGTGCCAGCAGTCCACGGTCCTCTGGAAACACCATATATTTT,CASSPRSSGNTIYF
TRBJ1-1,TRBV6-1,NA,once,TGTGCCAGCAGTGTTGAGGGGTGGACTGAAGCTTTCTTT,CASSVEGWTEAFF